Listed here is a single T cell receptor (beta chain). Germline V gene sequence: CDR1 MDHEN, CDR2 SYDVKM. The CDR3 is 14 residues long. Trimming at V came to 6 bases and at J to 0 bases, leaving 3 bases not matched to a gene. The data are from a study of blood T cell repertoires in COVID-19. Turning to the study itself: Acute and convalescent COVID-19 specimens originated in the United States, Italy and Spain. T cells, B-cell-depleted T cells, or PBMCs supplied cDNA or gDNA.

Original analysis: Estimation of nucleated cell counts relied on the amplification of reference gene primers. Produced via immunoSEQ multiplex PCR; TCRdb's table is partial and in-frame only. V, J and clone size were drawn from that table, and D and trimming were deduced from the DNA. The sample includes about 73,000 clones, 82% of them seen just once. The sample consisted of peripheral blood. The rearrangement links TRBV28 to TRBJ1-1, with 8 bases matching TRBD1. The sequence was obtained from a woman aged 60 to 75 with acute or convalescent COVID-19. CDR3 residues: CASSRQGLNTEAFF. CDR3 bases: TGTGCCAGCAGCCGACAGGGGTTGAACACTGAAGCTTTCTTT.